A selection of T cell receptor beta chains follows, all from one sample in a study of cytomegalovirus exposure and HLA in healthy donors. Clones were sequenced by immunoSEQ multiplex PCR, and TCRdb holds only the in-frame ones, with some missing. The data contain more than 200,000 clones, under 90% of them singletons. Sequenced: PBMCs. These receptors came from a human donor in good health. Both conserved end residues are part of each CDR3. Each record gives: V gene, clone size, J gene, D gene, CDR3 protein, CDR3 DNA. D genes are given only for firm matches. The size field is filled for only some rows; it gives once, few, many or a size class.

>TRBV27|many|TRBJ1-1|-
CASNLRVPMNTEAFF
TGTGCCAGCAACCTACGGGTGCCGATGAACACTGAAGCTTTCTTT
>TRBV7-9|-|TRBJ2-5|-
CSSSFLRENGEETQYF
TGTTCCAGCAGCTTCCTTCGGGAGAATGGGGAAGAGACCCAGTACTTC
>TRBV7-2|-|TRBJ2-5|TRBD2
CASSLGAGPQETQYF
TGTGCCAGCAGCTTAGGAGCGGGACCTCAAGAGACCCAGTACTTC
>TRBV6-1|-|TRBJ1-1|-
CASSKTTENTEAFF
TGTGCCAGCAGTAAAACGACAGAGAACACTGAAGCTTTCTTT
>TRBV4-1|-|TRBJ2-7|-
CASRRANYRNSYEQYF
TGCGCCAGCAGACGAGCCAATTACAGAAACTCCTACGAGCAGTACTTC
>TRBV7-9|-|TRBJ1-1|-
CASSFPLVGQLNTEAFF
TGTGCCAGCAGCTTCCCCCTCGTAGGACAGTTGAACACTGAAGCTTTCTTT
>TRBV19|-|TRBJ1-4|TRBD1
CASRTPRTGGNEKLFF
TGTGCCAGTAGAACGCCCCGGACAGGCGGTAATGAAAAACTGTTTTTT
>TRBV5-1|-|TRBJ2-3|TRBD2
CASGGGGRTDTQYF
TGCGCCAGCGGGGGGGGAGGGCGCACAGATACGCAGTATTTT
>TRBV2|-|TRBJ2-4|-
CASMDFGFGFAKNIQYF
TGTGCCAGCATGGATTTCGGGTTTGGCTTCGCCAAAAACATTCAGTACTTC
>TRBV6-1|-|TRBJ1-6|TRBD1
CASSEAPGQGKSPLHF
TGTGCCAGCAGTGAAGCTCCGGGACAGGGAAAATCACCCCTCCACTTT
>TRBV19|-|TRBJ1-5|TRBD1
CASSRRDRGLRNQPQHF
TGTGCCAGTAGTCGTCGGGACAGGGGATTGCGGAATCAGCCCCAGCATTTT
>TRBV2|-|TRBJ1-3|-
CASSERQAGSGNTIYF
TGTGCCAGCAGTGAGCGACAGGCCGGCTCTGGAAACACCATATATTTT
>TRBV7-2|-|TRBJ1-5|-
CASSFEAARGSNQPQHF
TGTGCCAGCAGCTTTGAGGCGGCCCGGGGGAGCAATCAGCCCCAGCATTTT
>TRBV29-1|-|TRBJ1-4|TRBD1
CSARQGVDEKLFF
TGCAGCGCAAGACAGGGTGTGGATGAAAAACTGTTTTTT
>TRBV14|-|TRBJ2-5|TRBD1
CASSQFGTGLQETQYF
TGTGCCAGCAGCCAATTTGGGACAGGGCTACAAGAGACCCAGTACTTC
>TRBV2|-|TRBJ1-4|TRBD1
CASSTGDATNEKLFF
TGTGCCAGCAGTACAGGGGATGCAACTAATGAAAAACTGTTTTTT
>TRBV19|-|TRBJ1-2|-
CASSAITAAGGYTF
TGTGCCAGTAGTGCCATCACAGCTGCCGGTGGCTACACCTTC
>TRBV9|-|TRBJ2-7|-
CASSAQGREQYF
TGTGCCAGCAGCGCGCAGGGTCGCGAGCAGTACTTC
>TRBV2|-|TRBJ1-1|-
CASSVMGGGTEAFF
TGTGCCAGCAGTGTTATGGGGGGAGGAACTGAAGCTTTTTTT
>TRBV2|few|TRBJ2-7|-
CATAQRWLSRDSSGEQYF
TGTGCCACTGCCCAGCGTTGGTTATCTAGGGACTCTTCGGGAGAGCAGTACTTC
>TRBV27|-|TRBJ1-6|-
CASSLFRGPNSPLHF
TGTGCCAGCAGTTTATTTCGGGGTCCCAATTCACCCCTCCACTTT
>TRBV9|-|TRBJ2-1|TRBD2
CASSVSAGDNEQFF
TGTGCCAGCAGCGTATCAGCGGGGGACAATGAGCAGTTCTTC
>TRBV6-5|-|TRBJ2-7|-
CASSYPMIDEQYF
TGTGCCAGCAGTTACCCGATGATAGACGAGCAGTACTTC
>TRBV19|-|TRBJ1-1|TRBD1
CASSIGGTGIGPPGPEAFF
TGTGCCAGTAGTATCGGAGGGACAGGGATAGGACCCCCGGGGCCTGAAGCTTTCTTT
>TRBV28|-|TRBJ1-1|-
CASSLQGSLWNTEAFF
TGTGCCAGCAGTTTACAAGGGAGTCTCTGGAACACTGAAGCTTTCTTT
>TRBV6-5|few|TRBJ1-4|-
CASSYSRQTNEKLFF
TGTGCCAGCAGTTACTCCAGACAGACCAATGAAAAACTGTTTTTT
>TRBV7-2|-|TRBJ2-1|TRBD2
CASSLEVGLAGAYNEQFF
TGTGCCAGCAGCTTAGAGGTTGGGCTAGCGGGGGCCTACAATGAGCAGTTCTTC
>TRBV5-1|few|TRBJ2-4|TRBD2
CASSPGTSGRSGVKNIQYF
TGCGCCAGCAGCCCGGGGACTAGCGGGAGAAGTGGGGTCAAAAACATTCAGTACTTC
>TRBV19|-|TRBJ2-6|TRBD1
CASAHLDRVRRTGANVLTF
TGTGCCAGTGCTCACCTGGACAGGGTAAGAAGGACGGGGGCCAACGTCCTGACTTTC